A selection of T cell receptor beta chains follows, all from one sample in a study of shared clonotypes between healthy human individuals. Sequencing was performed with immunoSEQ multiplex PCR; in TCRdb, only in-frame clones are kept and a portion is missing. The table records over 2,000,000 clones, around 95% of them present only once. The source material was naive CD8+ T cells from PBMCs. These receptors came from a man between 18 and 35 years old in good health. Some clones in this sample may be carry-over from other donors' samples. CDR3s include the opening cysteine and the closing phenylalanine or tryptophan.

>TRBJ2-7|TRBV5-1
CASSWTSGGYEQYF
>TRBJ2-7|TRBV14
CASSQDNDFYEQYF
>TRBJ2-7|TRBV9
CASSVGQGDYEQYF
>TRBJ2-1|TRBV10-2
CASSHGLGNEQFF
>TRBJ2-7|TRBV7-2
CASTPYAFGNEQYF
>TRBJ2-2|TRBV9
CASSILGTNTGELFF
>TRBJ2-7|TRBV27
CASSPDGLAGGPGAEQYF
>TRBJ2-1|TRBV6-5
CASSSSGLEQFF
>TRBJ2-2|TRBV7-9
CASSPVAGEGANTGELFF
>TRBJ1-1|TRBV6-1
CASSEIGVMNTEAFF
>TRBJ2-1|TRBV14
CASSRHPSRAGGYNEQFF
>TRBJ2-2|TRBV6-1
CASSDFGAGELFF
>TRBJ2-1|TRBV9
CASSLLAGGGYNEQFF
>TRBJ2-1|TRBV6-4
CASSDSAETYNEQFF
>TRBJ1-2|TRBV28
CASTRQGRYGYTF
>TRBJ2-7|TRBV10-3
CAISQGDEQYF
>TRBJ2-1|TRBV7-2
CASSPPPPGLPNEQFF
>TRBJ1-5|TRBV28
CASSLLGGSAAQHF
>TRBJ2-1|TRBV7-9
CASRRDNYNEQFF
>TRBJ2-1|TRBV27
CATNTIGLHNEQFF
>TRBJ1-4|TRBV28
CASWRGTSNEKLFF
>TRBJ1-2|TRBV7-9
CASSLADTNYGYTF
>TRBJ1-5|TRBV18
CASSLNLRVSSQPQHF
>TRBJ2-5|TRBV4-3
CASSQDSEGVRETQYF
>TRBJ2-7|TRBV27
CASSLGSSGLIYEQYF
>TRBJ2-2|TRBV18
CASSPPSGTGELFF
>TRBJ2-5|TRBV11-2
CASSLLGWETQYF
>TRBJ2-1|TRBV7-3
CASSLKGTGVLPRNEQFF
>TRBJ2-1|TRBV29-1
CSVVPIAGEQFF
>TRBJ2-7|TRBV18
CASPPPPGDPDYGQYF
>TRBJ2-1|TRBV7-9
CAGSSGRRYNEQFF
>TRBJ1-2|TRBV4-1
CASSRQGTDGEGGYTF
>TRBJ2-7|TRBV11-2
CASSSTDREVVEQYF
>TRBJ2-7|TRBV27
CASSPPTGTYEQYF
>TRBJ2-3|TRBV7-2
CASSLGGTLDTQYF
>TRBJ1-1|TRBV19
CASSMGRDTEAFF
>TRBJ2-4|TRBV18
CASSPERDMPKNIQYF
>TRBJ1-2|TRBV28
CASSRKANYGYTF
>TRBJ2-2|TRBV27
CASSLSWGVLGELFF
>TRBJ2-7|TRBV15
CATSRAPETSYEQYF
>TRBJ1-3|TRBV28
CASSSIRAHSGNTIYF
>TRBJ2-1|TRBV28
CASSPRGVSVAGAFNEQFF
>TRBJ1-4|TRBV27
CASSPRTGGEKLFF
>TRBJ2-7|TRBV7-9
CASSLVPGLAEYYEQYF
>TRBJ2-1|TRBV7-6
CASSPSSGRINEQFF
>TRBJ1-1|TRBV30
CAWREGRDRVTNTEAFF
>TRBJ2-3|TRBV28
CASSLWREGPDTQYF
>TRBJ1-1|TRBV19
CASIITPGMNTEAFF
>TRBJ1-5|TRBV27
CASSLGGLSNQPQHF
>TRBJ1-1|TRBV4-3
CASSQDAGSGSTEAFF
>TRBJ1-4|TRBV4-3
CASTRGTGEKLFF
>TRBJ2-7|TRBV28
CASSRPRLAGGSYEQYF
>TRBJ2-7|TRBV7-9
CASSQTSGSLAYEQYF
>TRBJ2-1|TRBV28
CASSPDRATYNEQFF
>TRBJ1-1|TRBV27
CASSLGVRGNTEAFF
>TRBJ2-7|TRBV7-3
CASSATGTGGFYEQYF
>TRBJ1-5|TRBV18
CASSPSRSLNQPQHF